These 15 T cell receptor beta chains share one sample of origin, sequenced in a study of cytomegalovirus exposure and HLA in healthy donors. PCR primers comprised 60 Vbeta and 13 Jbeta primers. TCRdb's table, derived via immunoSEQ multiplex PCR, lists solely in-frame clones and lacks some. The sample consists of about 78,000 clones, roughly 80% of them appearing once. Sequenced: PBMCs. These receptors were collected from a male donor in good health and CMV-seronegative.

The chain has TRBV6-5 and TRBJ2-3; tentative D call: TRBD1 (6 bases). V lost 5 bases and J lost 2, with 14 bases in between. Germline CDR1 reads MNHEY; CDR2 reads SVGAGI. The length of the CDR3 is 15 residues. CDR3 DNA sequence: TGTGCCAGCAGTCACCAGGGGTACAACACAGATACGCAGTATTTT. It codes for CASSHQGYNTDTQYF.

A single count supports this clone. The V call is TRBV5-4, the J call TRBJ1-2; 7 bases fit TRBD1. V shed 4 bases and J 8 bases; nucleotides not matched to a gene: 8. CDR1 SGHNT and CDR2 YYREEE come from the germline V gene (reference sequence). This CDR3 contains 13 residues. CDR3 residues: CASSQQGPRGYTF. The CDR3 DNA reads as TGTGCCAGCAGCCAACAGGGGCCTAGAGGCTACACCTTC.

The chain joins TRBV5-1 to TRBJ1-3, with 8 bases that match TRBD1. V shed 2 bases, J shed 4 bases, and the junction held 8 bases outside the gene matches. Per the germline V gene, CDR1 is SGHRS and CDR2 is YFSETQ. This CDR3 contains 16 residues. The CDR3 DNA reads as TGCGCCAGCAGCTTCGGGCTGGGACAGGAAGGAAACACCATATATTTT. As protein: CASSFGLGQEGNTIYF. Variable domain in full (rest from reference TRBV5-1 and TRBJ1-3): KAGVTQTPRYLIKTRGQQVTLSCSPISGHRSVSWYQQTPGQGLQFLFEYFSETQRNKGNFPGRFSGRQFSNSRSEMNVSTLELGDSALYLCASSFGLGQEGNTIYFGEGSWLTVV.

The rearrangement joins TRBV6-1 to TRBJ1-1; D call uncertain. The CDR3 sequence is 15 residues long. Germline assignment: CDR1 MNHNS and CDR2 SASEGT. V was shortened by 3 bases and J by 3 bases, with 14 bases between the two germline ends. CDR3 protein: CASSDAAGIDTEAFF. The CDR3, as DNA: TGTGCCAGCAGTGACGCGGCGGGGATAGACACTGAAGCTTTCTTT.

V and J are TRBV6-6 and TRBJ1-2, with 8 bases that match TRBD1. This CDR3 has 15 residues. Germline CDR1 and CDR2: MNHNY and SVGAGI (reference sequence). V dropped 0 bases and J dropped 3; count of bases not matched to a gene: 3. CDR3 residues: CASSYSAGGDYGYTF. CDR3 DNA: TGTGCCAGCAGTTACTCGGCAGGGGGCGACTATGGCTACACCTTC.

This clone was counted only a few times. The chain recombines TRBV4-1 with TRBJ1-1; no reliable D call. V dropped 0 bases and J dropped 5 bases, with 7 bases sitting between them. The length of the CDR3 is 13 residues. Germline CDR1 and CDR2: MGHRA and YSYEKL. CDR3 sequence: CASSQDAGTEAFF. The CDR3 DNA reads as TGCGCCAGCAGCCAAGATGCGGGAACTGAAGCTTTCTTT.

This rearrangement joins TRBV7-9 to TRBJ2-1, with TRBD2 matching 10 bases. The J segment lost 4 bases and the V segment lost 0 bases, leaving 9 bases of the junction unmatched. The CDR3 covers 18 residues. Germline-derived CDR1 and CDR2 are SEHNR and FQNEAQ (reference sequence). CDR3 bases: TGTGCCAGCAGCTTAGCCCTGTTTACTAGCGGGACGTACAATGAGCAGTTCTTC. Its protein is CASSLALFTSGTYNEQFF. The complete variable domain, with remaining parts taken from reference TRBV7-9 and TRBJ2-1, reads DTGVSQNPRHKITKRGQNVTFRCDPISEHNRLYWYRQTLGQGPEFLTYFQNEAQLEKSRLLSDRFSAERPKGSFSTLEIQRTEQGDSAMYLCASSLALFTSGTYNEQFFGPGTRLTVL.

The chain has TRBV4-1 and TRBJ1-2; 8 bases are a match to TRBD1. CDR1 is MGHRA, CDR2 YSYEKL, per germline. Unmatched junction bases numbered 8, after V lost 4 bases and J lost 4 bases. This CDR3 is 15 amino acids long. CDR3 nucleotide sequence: TGCGCCAGCAGCCGAAATGGACAGGGTGGCTATGGCTACACCTTC. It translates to CASSRNGQGGYGYTF.

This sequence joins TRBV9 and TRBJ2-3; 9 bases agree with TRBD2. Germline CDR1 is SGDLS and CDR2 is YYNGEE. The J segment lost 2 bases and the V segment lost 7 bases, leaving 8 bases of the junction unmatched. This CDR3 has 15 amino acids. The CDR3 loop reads CASGTSGRSTDTQYF. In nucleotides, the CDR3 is TGTGCCAGCGGAACTAGCGGGCGTTCCACAGATACGCAGTATTTT.

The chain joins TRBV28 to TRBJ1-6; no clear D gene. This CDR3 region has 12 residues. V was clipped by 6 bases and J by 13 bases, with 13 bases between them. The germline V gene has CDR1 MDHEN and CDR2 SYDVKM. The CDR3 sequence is CASSPPGGPLHF. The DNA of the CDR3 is TGTGCCAGCAGCCCTCCCGGAGGCCCCCTCCACTTT.

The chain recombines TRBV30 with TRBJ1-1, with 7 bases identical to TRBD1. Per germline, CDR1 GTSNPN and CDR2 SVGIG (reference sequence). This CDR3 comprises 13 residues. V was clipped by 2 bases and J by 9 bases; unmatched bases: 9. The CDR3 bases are TGTGCCTGGAGTCTGTTAGGGACAGACAAAGCTTTCTTT. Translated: CAWSLLGTDKAFF.

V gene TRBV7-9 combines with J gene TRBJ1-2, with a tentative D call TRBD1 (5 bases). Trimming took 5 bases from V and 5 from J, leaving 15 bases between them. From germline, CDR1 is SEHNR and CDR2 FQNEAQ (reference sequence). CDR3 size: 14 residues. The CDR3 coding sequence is TGTGCCAGCAGCCCCGGATCCTGGACATATGGCTACACCTTC. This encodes CASSPGSWTYGYTF.

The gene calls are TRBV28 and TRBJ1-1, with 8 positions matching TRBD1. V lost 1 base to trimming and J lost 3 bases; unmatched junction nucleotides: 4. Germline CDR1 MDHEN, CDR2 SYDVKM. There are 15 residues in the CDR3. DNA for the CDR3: TGTGCCAGCAGTTTATTTTACAGGGGGGACACTGAAGCTTTCTTT. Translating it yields CASSLFYRGDTEAFF.

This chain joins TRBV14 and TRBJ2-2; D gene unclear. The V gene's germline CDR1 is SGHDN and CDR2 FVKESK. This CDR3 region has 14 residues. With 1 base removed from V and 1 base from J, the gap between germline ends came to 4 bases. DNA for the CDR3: TGTGCCAGCAGCCAAGCCCGGAACACCGGGGAGCTGTTTTTT. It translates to CASSQARNTGELFF.

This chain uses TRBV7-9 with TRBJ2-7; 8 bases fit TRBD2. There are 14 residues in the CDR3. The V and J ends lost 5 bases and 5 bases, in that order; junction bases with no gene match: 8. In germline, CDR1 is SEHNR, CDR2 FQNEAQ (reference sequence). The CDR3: CASSPPGGRDEQYF. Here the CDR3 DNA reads TGTGCCAGCAGCCCCCCGGGGGGGAGGGACGAGCAGTACTTC.